This TCR beta chain was recovered during a study of Graves' ophthalmopathy and Graves' hyperthyroidism. This clonotype was picked up many times. The antigen is unknown. Trimming shortened V by 0 bases and J by 8 bases, and 16 bases separated the two germline ends. This CDR3 is built from 15 residues. Germline V lookup: CDR1 ENHRY, CDR2 SYGVKD. Amplification of TCR beta CDR3 regions used RNA transcripts. HTBI-primed RT-PCR formed the first round, and a multiplex PCR formed the second. TCRdb itself ran the multiplex PCR reads through MiXCR, one entry per CDR3 protein. This table has about 390,000 distinct CDR3 sequences, about a sixth appearing once. Study-wide findings and caveats: A 13-signature model separated ophthalmopathy from stable hyperthyroidism, about 88% sensitivity, approximately 80% specificity. The model predicted progression of ophthalmopathy with a sensitivity of roughly 70%, and its specificity was about 76%.

PBMCs were isolated by Ficoll-Paque density gradient centrifugation, using about 9.5 ml of fresh peripheral blood as the starting material. The source material was peripheral blood. The TCR was taken from an adult woman with stable Graves' hyperthyroidism. The chain joins TRBV10-3 to TRBJ1-2, with a tentative D call TRBD1 (5 bases). Written as DNA, the CDR3 is TGTGCCATCAGTGAGTCCGGGGCAGGGATCGGCGGCTACACCTTC. It codes for CAISESGAGIGGYTF.